The 13 T cell receptor beta chains listed next were all sequenced from one sample in a study of blood T cell repertoires in COVID-19 (dated by TCRdb to the early 2020s). Library generation was performed with the immunoSEQ multiplex PCR assay. TCRdb retrieved this table from immuneACCESS and kept in-frame rearrangements only. Not all clones are present; in checked studies, unresolved V genes account for under half, and no reason is known for the remainder. The sample data list 270,000 or so clones, and approximately 91% of these were observed just once. The top ten hold roughly 2% of the sample. The sequenced material came from PBMCs or T cells enriched from blood (not recorded which). These receptors were obtained from a woman aged 40 to 50 with acute COVID-19.

J is TRBJ2-5 and V is TRBV24-1, with D possibly being TRBD2 (6 bases). Trimming removed 5 bases at V and 0 bases at J, with 12 bases between. Germline lookup yields CDR1 KGHDR and CDR2 SFDVKD. The length of the CDR3 is 15 residues. CDR3 amino acids: CATSAGSGYQETQYF. The CDR3 DNA sequence: TGTGCCACCAGTGCGGGTAGCGGATACCAAGAGACCCAGTACTTC.

The gene calls are TRBV14 and TRBJ1-1, with D unclear. The germline V gene encodes CDR1 SGHDN and CDR2 FVKESK. The CDR3 sequence is 12 residues long. The V end was cut by 6 bases, the J end by 5 bases, with 10 bases between. DNA for the CDR3: TGTGCCAGCAGGAGCGGGAGAACTGAAGCTTTCTTT. Protein product: CASRSGRTEAFF. The complete variable domain, with remaining parts taken from reference TRBV14 and TRBJ1-1, reads EAGVTQFPSHSVIEKGQTVTLRCDPISGHDNLYWYRRVMGKEIKFLLHFVKESKQDESGMPNNRFLAERTGGTYSTLKVQPAELEDSGVYFCASRSGRTEAFFGQGTRLTVV.

V usage is TRBV18 and J usage is TRBJ1-1; D gene ambiguous. The CDR3 is made up of 14 amino acids. With 0 bases removed from V and 1 base from J, the gap between germline ends came to 6 bases. Germline V CDR1 and CDR2: KGHSH, LQKENI. In nucleotides, the CDR3 is TGTGCCAGCTCACCACCGCGCAAGAACACTGAAGCTTTCTTT. Translated, it gives CASSPPRKNTEAFF.

This chain uses TRBV9 with TRBJ2-3, with 10 nucleotides matching TRBD1. V gave up 0 bases and J gave up 2 bases; unmatched junction bases: 3. This CDR3 has 16 residues. Germline CDR1 and CDR2: SGDLS and YYNGEE. The CDR3: CASSVVGQGPTDTQYF. In DNA form, the CDR3 reads TGTGCCAGCAGCGTAGTGGGACAGGGGCCCACAGATACGCAGTATTTT.

Points on this clone: At one end, the junction sequence differs from germline, possibly due to a read error. The rearrangement uses TRBV18 and TRBJ1-2, with D maybe TRBD1 (6 bases). CDR1 is KGHSH, CDR2 LQKENI, per germline. The length of the CDR3 is 14 residues. The CDR3 DNA is TGTGCCAGCTCACCTAGCGGGCACGGACAGTCTCCCTCCTTC. Amino acids: CASSPSGHGQSPSF.

The chain combines TRBV5-6 with TRBJ1-6; TRBD1 might be the D (6 bases). Looked up from germline, CDR1 is SGHDT and CDR2 is YYEEEE. V lost 5 bases, J lost 7 bases, and 13 bases lay in between. The CDR3 covers 14 residues. This CDR3 reads CASSNRVPNSPLHF. The CDR3 DNA reads TGTGCCAGCAGTAACAGGGTGCCCAATTCACCCCTCCACTTT. The full variable domain, its missing parts supplied by reference TRBV5-6 and TRBJ1-6, is DAGVTQSPTHLIKTRGQQVTLRCSPKSGHDTVSWYQQALGQGPQFIFQYYEEEERQRGNFPDRFSGHQFPNYSSELNVNALLLGDSALYLCASSNRVPNSPLHFGNGTRLTVT.

The V and J genes are TRBV7-2 and TRBJ2-5; TRBD2 agrees at 11 bases. Trimming at V came to 2 bases and at J to 1 base, leaving 9 bases not matched to a gene. The CDR3 spans 18 residues. CDR1 and CDR2 from the germline V gene are SGHTA and FQGNSA. Written as DNA, the CDR3 is TGTGCCAGCAGCTTACAATCATTTAGCGGGAGGGCCCAAGAGACCCAGTACTTC. This encodes CASSLQSFSGRAQETQYF.

This clone appeared a single time. The chain uses TRBV18 and TRBJ1-5; D unresolved. The CDR3 has 14 residues. The V gene's germline CDR1 is KGHSH and CDR2 LQKENI. Between the trimmed V and J ends, which lost 3 bases and 6 bases, there was a span of 12 bases. In nucleotides, the CDR3 is TGTGCCAGCTCACCCCGCTTGGAGGGTCAGCCCCAGCATTTT. This encodes CASSPRLEGQPQHF.

The chain couples TRBV3-1 (or the pseudogene TRBV3-2) to TRBJ1-3; TRBD1 matches 7 bases. Germline CDR1 and CDR2: LGHDT and YNNKEL (reference sequence). The V and J ends lost 4 bases and 3 bases, in that order; junction bases with no gene match: 3. The CDR3 length is 14 residues. The CDR3 protein is CASSPTGSGNTIYF. CDR3 nucleotides: TGTGCCAGCAGCCCGACAGGGAGTGGAAACACCATATATTTT.

Only one count was recorded for this clone. The V gene is TRBV21-1, the J gene TRBJ2-5; whether TRBD2, the table's D call, matches the DNA was not checked. TRBV21-1 is shown as a pseudogene. The CDR3 consists of 15 residues. CDR3 bases: TGTGCCAGCAGCAAAGCGCCGGGGGGCGGGGAGACCCAGTACTTC. It codes for CASSKAPGGGETQYF.

This chain links TRBV30 with TRBJ2-7, with D unresolved. CDR3 length: 12 residues. Between the trimmed V and J ends, which lost 0 bases and 3 bases, there was a span of 6 bases. The germline V gene encodes CDR1 GTSNPN and CDR2 SVGIG (reference sequence). The DNA of the CDR3 is TGTGCCTGGAGTGTACAAAGCTACGAGCAGTACTTC. Amino acid sequence: CAWSVQSYEQYF. Supplemented by reference TRBV30 and TRBJ2-7, the full variable domain reads SQTIHQWPATLVQPVGSPLSLECTVEGTSNPNLYWYRQAAGRGLQLLFYSVGIGQISSEVPQNLSASRPQDRQFILSSKKLLLSDSGFYLCAWSVQSYEQYFGPGTRLTVT.

V gene TRBV7-3 combines with J gene TRBJ2-3; 7 bases are shared with TRBD1. CDR3 size: 14 residues. J was trimmed by 2 bases and V by 5 bases; bases with no gene match: 4. Germline V gene sequence: CDR1 SGHTA, CDR2 FQGTGA. The CDR3 sequence: CASSPQGTTDTQYF. As DNA, the CDR3 is TGTGCCAGCAGCCCACAGGGGACCACAGATACGCAGTATTTT.

The chain links TRBV3-1 (or the pseudogene TRBV3-2) to TRBJ2-7; 8 nucleotides line up with TRBD1. Germline CDR1 LGHDT, CDR2 YNNKEL (reference sequence). CDR3 length: 13 amino acids. Losses at the gene ends were 4 bases for V and 3 bases for J; bases not matched to a gene: 2. The CDR3 region is CASSPDRDYEQYF. The CDR3 DNA follows: TGTGCCAGCAGCCCGGACAGGGACTACGAGCAGTACTTC.